Here is one T cell receptor beta chain with its context. No antigen is known for it. TCRdb's copy holds only in-frame clones and misses some; the assay was immunoSEQ multiplex PCR. Of 150,000 to 200,000 clones listed, 92% are singletons. These data belong to a study of T cell responses to AZD1222 COVID-19 vaccine. Findings of the study overall: After the peak T cell response, and only then, were repertoires sampled. Vaccine-associated CD4 TCRs spanned spike, dominant at 160-218 and 743-854.

Germline V gene data show CDR1 as LGHNA and CDR2 as YNFKEQ. V was shortened by 0 bases and J by 1 base, with 7 bases between the two germline ends. The CDR3 runs to 14 residues. The sample in question was peripheral blood, obtained on day 0 of AZD1222 vaccination. The source is an adult in good health. V is TRBV4-2 and J is TRBJ2-7; D is possibly TRBD2 (5 bases). CDR3 amino acids: CASSQDPGSYEQYF. In nucleotides, the CDR3 is TGTGCCAGCAGCCAAGATCCGGGATCCTACGAGCAGTACTTC.